This entry is about one TCR beta chain. Only in-frame clones appear in the TCRdb table, and some are missing; sequencing was by immunoSEQ multiplex PCR. Of a few hundred thousand clones listed, roughly 86% are singletons. The record originates from a study of blood T cell repertoires in COVID-19. The CDR3 runs 14 residues. V shed 6 bases and J 1 base; nucleotides not matched to a gene: 5. CDR1 is MNHEY and CDR2 is SVGAGI in the germline V gene. This rearrangement joins TRBV6-5 to TRBJ1-1; 7 bases are a match to TRBD1. The clonotype originates from a man aged 18 to 30 with active or convalescent COVID-19. The sequenced material came from peripheral blood. DNA of the CDR3: TGTGCCAGCAGGGACCAGGGGGGGAACACTGAAGCTTTCTTT. Protein product: CASRDQGGNTEAFF.